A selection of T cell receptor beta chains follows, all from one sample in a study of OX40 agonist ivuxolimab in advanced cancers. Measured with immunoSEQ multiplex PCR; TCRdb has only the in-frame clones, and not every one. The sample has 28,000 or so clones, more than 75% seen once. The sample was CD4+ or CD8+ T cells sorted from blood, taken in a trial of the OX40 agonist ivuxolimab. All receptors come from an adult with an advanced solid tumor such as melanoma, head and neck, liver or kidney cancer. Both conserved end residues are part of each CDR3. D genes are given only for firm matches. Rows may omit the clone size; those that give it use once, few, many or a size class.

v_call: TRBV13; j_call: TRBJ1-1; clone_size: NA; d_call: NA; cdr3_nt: TGTGCCAGCAGCTCCCTCGAAAGACGAGGCACTGAAGCTTTCTTT; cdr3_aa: CASSSLERRGTEAFF
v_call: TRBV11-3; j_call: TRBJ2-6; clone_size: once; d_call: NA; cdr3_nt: TGTGCCAGCAGCTTACGCAGTTCTGGGGCCAACGTCCTGACTTTC; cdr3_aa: CASSLRSSGANVLTF
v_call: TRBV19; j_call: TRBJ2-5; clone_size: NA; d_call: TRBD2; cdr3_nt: TGTGCCAGTGGAAACGGGGGGGAAGAGACCCAGTACTTC; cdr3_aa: CASGNGGEETQYF
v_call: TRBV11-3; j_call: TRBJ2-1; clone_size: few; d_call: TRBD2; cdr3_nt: TGTGCCAGCAGCCTACCGGGACTAGCATTTGATGAGCAGTTCTTC; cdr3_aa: CASSLPGLAFDEQFF
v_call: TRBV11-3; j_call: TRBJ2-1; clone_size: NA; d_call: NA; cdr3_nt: TGTGCCAGCAGCCGCTGGTCCAATGAGCAGTTCTTC; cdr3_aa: CASSRWSNEQFF
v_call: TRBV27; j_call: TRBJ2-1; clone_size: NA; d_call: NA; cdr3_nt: TGTGCCAGCAGTTTTAGGGCGGAGCAGTTCTTC; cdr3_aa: CASSFRAEQFF
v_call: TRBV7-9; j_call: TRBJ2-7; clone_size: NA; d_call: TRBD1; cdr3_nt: TGTGCCAGCAGCTCCGAGATTTACAGGGGGCGAGGGTACGAGCAGTACTTC; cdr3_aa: CASSSEIYRGRGYEQYF
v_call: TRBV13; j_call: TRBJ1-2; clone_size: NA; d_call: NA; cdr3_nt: TGTGCCAGCAGCTTAGGGGGTCGTGAGATATACTATGGCTACACCTTC; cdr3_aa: CASSLGGREIYYGYTF
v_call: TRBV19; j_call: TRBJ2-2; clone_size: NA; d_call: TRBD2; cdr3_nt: TGTGCCAGTAGTATAGGGCTAGCGGCGAACACCGGGGAGCTGTTTTTT; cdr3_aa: CASSIGLAANTGELFF
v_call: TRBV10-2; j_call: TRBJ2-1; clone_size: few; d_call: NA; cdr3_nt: TGCGCCACCCGACTCCTCTACAATGAGCAGTTCTTC; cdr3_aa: CATRLLYNEQFF
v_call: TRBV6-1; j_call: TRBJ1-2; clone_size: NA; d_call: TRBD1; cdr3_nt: TGTGCCAGCAGTGTGGGACAGGGCTTTAACTATGGCTACACCTTC; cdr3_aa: CASSVGQGFNYGYTF
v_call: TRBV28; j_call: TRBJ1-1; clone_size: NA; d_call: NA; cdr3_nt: TGTGCCAGCAGTTTATCGGCGGCGCTGAACACTGAAGCTTTCTTT; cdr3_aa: CASSLSAALNTEAFF
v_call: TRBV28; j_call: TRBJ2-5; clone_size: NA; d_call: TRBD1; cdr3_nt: TGTGCCAGCAGCCCTACCGGACAGGGCTGGTCCCAAGAGACCCAGTACTTC; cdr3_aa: CASSPTGQGWSQETQYF
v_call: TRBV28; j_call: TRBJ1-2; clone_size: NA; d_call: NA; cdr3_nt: TGTGCCAGCAGTTTATTAGGCCCCCACTATGGCTACACCTTC; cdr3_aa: CASSLLGPHYGYTF
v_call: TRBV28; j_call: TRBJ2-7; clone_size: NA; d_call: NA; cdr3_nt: TGTGCCAGCAGAGGAGGGATCTACGAGCAGTACTTC; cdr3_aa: CASRGGIYEQYF
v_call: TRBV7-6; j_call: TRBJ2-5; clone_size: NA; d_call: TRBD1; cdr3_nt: TGTGCCAGCAGCCGGACAGGCCAAGAGACCCAGTACTTC; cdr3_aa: CASSRTGQETQYF
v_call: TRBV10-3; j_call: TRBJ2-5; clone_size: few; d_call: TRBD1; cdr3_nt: TGTGCCATCAGCTCCTACAGGGGTGAGACCCAGTACTTC; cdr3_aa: CAISSYRGETQYF
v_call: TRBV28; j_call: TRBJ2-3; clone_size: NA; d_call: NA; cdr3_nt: TGTGCCAGCAGTTTTCGGGATAGCACAGATACGCAGTATTTT; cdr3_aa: CASSFRDSTDTQYF
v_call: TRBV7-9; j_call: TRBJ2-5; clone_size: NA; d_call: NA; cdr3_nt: TGTGCCAGCAGCTTAGGAGGGAGAAGGTGGGAGACCCAGTACTTC; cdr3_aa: CASSLGGRRWETQYF
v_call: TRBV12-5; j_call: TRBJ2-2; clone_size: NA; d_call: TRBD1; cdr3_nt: TGTGCTAGTGGTTTCCGGGGACAGCGAACCGGGGAGCTGTTTTTT; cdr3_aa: CASGFRGQRTGELFF
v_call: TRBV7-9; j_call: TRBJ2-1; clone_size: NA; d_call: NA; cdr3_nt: TGTGCCAGCAGCCCGGGACAAAGCAATGAGCAGTTCTTC; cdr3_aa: CASSPGQSNEQFF
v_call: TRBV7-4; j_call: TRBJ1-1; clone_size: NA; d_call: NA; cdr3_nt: TGTGCCAGCAGAAGACAGGCGAACACTGAAGCTTTCTTT; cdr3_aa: CASRRQANTEAFF
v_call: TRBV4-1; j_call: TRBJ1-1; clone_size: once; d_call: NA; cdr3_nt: TGCGCCAGCAGCCAAGATCTCGCAGGGGTGAACACTGAAGCTTTCTTT; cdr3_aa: CASSQDLAGVNTEAFF
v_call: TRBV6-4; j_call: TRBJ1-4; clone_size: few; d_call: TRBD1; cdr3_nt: TGTGCCAGCAGTGACGGGACAGGGGGCGAAAAACTGTTTTTT; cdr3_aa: CASSDGTGGEKLFF
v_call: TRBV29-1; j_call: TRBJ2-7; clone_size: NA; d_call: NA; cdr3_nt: TGCAGCGTTGAAGATCCGGTAGACAATTACGAGCAGTACTTC; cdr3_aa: CSVEDPVDNYEQYF
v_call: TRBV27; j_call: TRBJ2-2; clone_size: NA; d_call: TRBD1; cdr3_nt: TGTGCCAGTTGTACAGGGGGCTGGAACACCGGGGAGCTGTTTTTT; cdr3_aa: CASCTGGWNTGELFF
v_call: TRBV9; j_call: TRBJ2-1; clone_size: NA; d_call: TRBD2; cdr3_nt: TGTGCCAGCAGCGTCCCCGCCGGGCGGGAGGGCCCTCACGCCCGGGATGAGCAGTTCTTC; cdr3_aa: CASSVPAGREGPHARDEQFF
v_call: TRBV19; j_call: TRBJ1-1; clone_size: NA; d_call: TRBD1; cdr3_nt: TGTGCCAGTACCCCTCAGGGGGCGTACACTGAAGCTTTCTTT; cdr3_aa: CASTPQGAYTEAFF
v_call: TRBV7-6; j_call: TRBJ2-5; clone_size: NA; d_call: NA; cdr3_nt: TGTGCCAGCAGCTTAGTAGCCGTGGCAGATAAAGAGACCCAGTACTTC; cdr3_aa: CASSLVAVADKETQYF
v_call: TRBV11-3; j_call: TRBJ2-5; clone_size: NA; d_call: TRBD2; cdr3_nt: TGTGCCAGCAGCCCAAGACTAGCGGGAGGTCTGGGAGAGACCCAGTACTTC; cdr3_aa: CASSPRLAGGLGETQYF
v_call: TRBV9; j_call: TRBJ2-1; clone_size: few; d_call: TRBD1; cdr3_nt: TGTGCCAGCAGCGGGACAGGGAACGATGAGCAGTTCTTC; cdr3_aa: CASSGTGNDEQFF
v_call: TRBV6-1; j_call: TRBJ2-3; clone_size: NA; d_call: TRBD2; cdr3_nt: TGTGCCATGCAAGAGGCCGGGGGGGGAGATACGCAGTATTTT; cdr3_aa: CAMQEAGGGDTQYF
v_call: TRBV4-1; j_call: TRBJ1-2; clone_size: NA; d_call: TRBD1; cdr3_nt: TGCGCCAGCAGCCAAGATTCGGCGACAGGGGGCGCGGGGGGCTACACCTTC; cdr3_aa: CASSQDSATGGAGGYTF
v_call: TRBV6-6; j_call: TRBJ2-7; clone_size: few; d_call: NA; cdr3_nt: TGTGCCAGCAGTCCTCTGGGGGAGCAGTACTTC; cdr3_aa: CASSPLGEQYF
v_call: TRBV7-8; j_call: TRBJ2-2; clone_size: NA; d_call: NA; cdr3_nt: TGTGCCAGCAGTCTTGATCCCGGGACACTGAACACCGGGGAGCTGTTTTTT; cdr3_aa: CASSLDPGTLNTGELFF
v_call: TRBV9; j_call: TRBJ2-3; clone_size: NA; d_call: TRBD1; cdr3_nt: TGTGCCAGCAGCGTAAATCAGGGGGCCGCAGATACGCAGTATTTT; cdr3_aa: CASSVNQGAADTQYF
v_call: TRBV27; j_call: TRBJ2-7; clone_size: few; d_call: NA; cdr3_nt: TGTGCCAGCAGTTTACTGGGGGGTCACGAGCAGTACTTC; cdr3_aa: CASSLLGGHEQYF
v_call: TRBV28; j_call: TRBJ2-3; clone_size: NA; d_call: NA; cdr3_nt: TGTGCCAGCAGTGCCCCAGGGTCAGATACGCAGTATTTT; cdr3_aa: CASSAPGSDTQYF
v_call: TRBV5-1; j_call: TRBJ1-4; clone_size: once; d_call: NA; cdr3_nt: TGCGCCAGCAGCTTATCCGGTGAAAAACTGTTTTTT; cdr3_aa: CASSLSGEKLFF
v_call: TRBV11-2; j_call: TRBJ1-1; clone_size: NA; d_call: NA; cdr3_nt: TGTGCCAGCAGCTTAGGGCTGCCTGAAGCTTTCTTT; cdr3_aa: CASSLGLPEAFF
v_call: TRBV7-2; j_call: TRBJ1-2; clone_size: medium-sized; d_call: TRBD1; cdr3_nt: TGTGCCAGCAGCTTAGTTTTCGGGCAGGGGGTCTTTGGTGATGGCTACACCTTC; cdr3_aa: CASSLVFGQGVFGDGYTF
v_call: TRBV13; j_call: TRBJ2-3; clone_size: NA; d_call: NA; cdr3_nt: TGTGCCAGCAGCTACTACACAGATACGCAGTATTTT; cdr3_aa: CASSYYTDTQYF
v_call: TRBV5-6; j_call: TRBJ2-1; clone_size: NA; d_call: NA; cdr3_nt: TGTGCCAGCAGCTTGGGGGGGGGCCCTAACAATGAGCAGTTCTTC; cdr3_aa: CASSLGGGPNNEQFF
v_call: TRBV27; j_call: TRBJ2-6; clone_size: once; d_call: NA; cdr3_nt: TGTGCCAGCAGTATAAGGTTTCTACAAAGTCGGGCCAACGTCCTGACTTTC; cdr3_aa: CASSIRFLQSRANVLTF
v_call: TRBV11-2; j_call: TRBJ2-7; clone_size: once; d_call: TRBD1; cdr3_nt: TGTGCCAGCAGCTTCGGACAGGGGTCCTACGAGCAGTACTTC; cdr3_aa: CASSFGQGSYEQYF
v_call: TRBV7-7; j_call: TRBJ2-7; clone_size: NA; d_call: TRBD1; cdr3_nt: TGTGCTAGCAGCTTGGGACAGGGAATGTCCTACGAGCAGTACTTC; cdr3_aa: CASSLGQGMSYEQYF
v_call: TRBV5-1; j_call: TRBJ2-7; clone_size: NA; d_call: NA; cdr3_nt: TGCGCCAGCAGCCCCGGGGCAGGTCTCTACGAGCAGTACTTC; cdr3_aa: CASSPGAGLYEQYF
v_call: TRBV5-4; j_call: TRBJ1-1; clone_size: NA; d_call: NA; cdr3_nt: TGTGCCAGCAGCCCACGCCCCCTTAAGGATCCCACTGAAGCTTTCTTT; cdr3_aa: CASSPRPLKDPTEAFF
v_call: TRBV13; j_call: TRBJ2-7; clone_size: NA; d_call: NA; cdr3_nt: TGTGCCAGCAGCTCTACATTCTACGAGCAGTACTTC; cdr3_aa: CASSSTFYEQYF
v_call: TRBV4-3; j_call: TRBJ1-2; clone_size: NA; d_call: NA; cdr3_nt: TGCGCCAGCAGCCAAGATCGGGACCGTAGCTATGGCTACACCTTC; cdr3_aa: CASSQDRDRSYGYTF
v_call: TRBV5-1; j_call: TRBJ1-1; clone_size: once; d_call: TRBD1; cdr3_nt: TGCGCCAGCTCGTCGGGACAGTCGAACACTGAAGCTTTCTTT; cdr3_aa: CASSSGQSNTEAFF
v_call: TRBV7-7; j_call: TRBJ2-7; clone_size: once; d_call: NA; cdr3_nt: TGTGCTAGCAGCTTAGGGCAGGGCGACGAGCAGTACTTC; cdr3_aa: CASSLGQGDEQYF
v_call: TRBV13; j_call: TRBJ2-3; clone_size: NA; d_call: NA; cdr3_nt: TGTGCCAGCAGCGAGGGGAAGGGGACAGATACGCAGTATTTT; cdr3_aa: CASSEGKGTDTQYF
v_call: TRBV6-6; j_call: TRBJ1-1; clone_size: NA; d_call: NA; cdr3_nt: TGTGCCAGCAGTTACCGTTATCACACTGAAGCTTTCTTT; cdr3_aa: CASSYRYHTEAFF
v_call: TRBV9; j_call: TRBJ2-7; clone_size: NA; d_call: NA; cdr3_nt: TGTGCCAGCAGCGTAGCTGGGGCAGACTACGAGCAGTACTTC; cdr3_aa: CASSVAGADYEQYF
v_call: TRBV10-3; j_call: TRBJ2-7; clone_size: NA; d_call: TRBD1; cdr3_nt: TGTGCCATCAGTGTAGGACAGGGTTCCCACGAGCAGTACTTC; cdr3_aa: CAISVGQGSHEQYF
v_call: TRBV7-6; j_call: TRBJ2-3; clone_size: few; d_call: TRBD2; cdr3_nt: TGTGCCAGCAGCCCGCGGGAGGGAACAGCGACGGCAGATACGCAGTATTTT; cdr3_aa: CASSPREGTATADTQYF